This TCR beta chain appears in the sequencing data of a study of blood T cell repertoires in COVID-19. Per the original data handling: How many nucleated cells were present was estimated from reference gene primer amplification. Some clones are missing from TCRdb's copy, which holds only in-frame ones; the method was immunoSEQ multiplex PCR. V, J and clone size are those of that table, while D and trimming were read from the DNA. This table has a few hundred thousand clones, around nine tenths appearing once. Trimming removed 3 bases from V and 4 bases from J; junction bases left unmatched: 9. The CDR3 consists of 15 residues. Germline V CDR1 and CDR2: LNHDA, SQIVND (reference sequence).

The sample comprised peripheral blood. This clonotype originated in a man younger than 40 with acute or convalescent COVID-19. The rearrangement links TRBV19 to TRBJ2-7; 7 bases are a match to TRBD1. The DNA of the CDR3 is TGTGCCAGTAGTATCAACAGGGGAAGTCCTTACGAGCAGTACTTC. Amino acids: CASSINRGSPYEQYF. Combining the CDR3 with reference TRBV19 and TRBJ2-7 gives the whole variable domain DGGITQSPKYLFRKEGQNVTLSCEQNLNHDAMYWYRQDPGQGLRLIYYSQIVNDFQKGDIAEGYSVSREKKESFPLTVTSAQKNPTAFYLCASSINRGSPYEQYFGPGTRLTVT.